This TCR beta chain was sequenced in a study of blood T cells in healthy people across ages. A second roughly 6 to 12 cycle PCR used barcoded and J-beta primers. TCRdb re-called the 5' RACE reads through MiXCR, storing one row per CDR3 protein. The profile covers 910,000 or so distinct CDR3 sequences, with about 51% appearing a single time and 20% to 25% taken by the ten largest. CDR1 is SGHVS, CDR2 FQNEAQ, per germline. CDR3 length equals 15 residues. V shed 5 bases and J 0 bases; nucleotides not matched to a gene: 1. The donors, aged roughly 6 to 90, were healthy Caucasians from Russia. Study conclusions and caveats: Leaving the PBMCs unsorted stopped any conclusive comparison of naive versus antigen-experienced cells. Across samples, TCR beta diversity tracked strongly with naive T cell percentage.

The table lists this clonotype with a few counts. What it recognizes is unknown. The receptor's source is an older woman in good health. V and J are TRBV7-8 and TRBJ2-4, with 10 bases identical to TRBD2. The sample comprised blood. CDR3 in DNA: TGTGCCAGCAGCCGGACTAGCGGAGCCAAAAACATTCAGTACTTC. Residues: CASSRTSGAKNIQYF.